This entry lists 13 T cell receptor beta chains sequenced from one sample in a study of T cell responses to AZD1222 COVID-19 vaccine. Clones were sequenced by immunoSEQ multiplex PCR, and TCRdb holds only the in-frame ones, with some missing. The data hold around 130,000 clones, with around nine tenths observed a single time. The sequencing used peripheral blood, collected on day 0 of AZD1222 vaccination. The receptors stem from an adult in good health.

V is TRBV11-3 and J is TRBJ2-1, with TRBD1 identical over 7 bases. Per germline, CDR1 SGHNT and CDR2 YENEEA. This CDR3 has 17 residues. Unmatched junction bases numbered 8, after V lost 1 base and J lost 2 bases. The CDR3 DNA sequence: TGTGCCAGCAGCTTAGTTCCTCAGGGGGACACCTACAATGAGCAGTTCTTC. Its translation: CASSLVPQGDTYNEQFF.

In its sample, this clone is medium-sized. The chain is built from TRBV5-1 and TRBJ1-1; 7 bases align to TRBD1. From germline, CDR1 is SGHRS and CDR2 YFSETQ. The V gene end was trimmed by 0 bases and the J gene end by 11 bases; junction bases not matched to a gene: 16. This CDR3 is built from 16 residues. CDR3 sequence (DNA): TGCGCCAGCAGCTTGGGAGGGACAGATTATTTGAATGGGGCTTTCTTT. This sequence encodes CASSLGGTDYLNGAFF.

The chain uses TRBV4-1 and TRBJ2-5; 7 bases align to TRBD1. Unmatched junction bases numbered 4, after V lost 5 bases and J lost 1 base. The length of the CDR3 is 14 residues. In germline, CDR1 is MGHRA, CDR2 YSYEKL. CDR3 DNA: TGCGCCAGCAGCTGGACAGGACGCCAAGAGACCCAGTACTTC. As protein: CASSWTGRQETQYF.

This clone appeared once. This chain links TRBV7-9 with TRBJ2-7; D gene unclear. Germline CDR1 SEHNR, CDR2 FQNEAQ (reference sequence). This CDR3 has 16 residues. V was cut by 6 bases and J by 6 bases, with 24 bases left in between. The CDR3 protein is CASSLLRAPRHSEQYF. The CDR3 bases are TGTGCCAGCAGTTTACTTAGGGCACCCCGCCATTCCGAGCAGTACTTC. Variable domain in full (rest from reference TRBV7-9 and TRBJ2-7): DTGVSQNPRHKITKRGQNVTFRCDPISEHNRLYWYRQTLGQGPEFLTYFQNEAQLEKSRLLSDRFSAERPKGSFSTLEIQRTEQGDSAMYLCASSLLRAPRHSEQYFGPGTRLTVT.

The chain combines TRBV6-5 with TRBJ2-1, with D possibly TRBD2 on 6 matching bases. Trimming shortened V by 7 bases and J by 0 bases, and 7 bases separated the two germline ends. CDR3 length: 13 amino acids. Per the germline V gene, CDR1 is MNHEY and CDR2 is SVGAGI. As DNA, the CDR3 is TGTGCCAGCAACGGGGGCTCCTACAATGAGCAGTTCTTC. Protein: CASNGGSYNEQFF.

The CDR3, as DNA: TGTGCCAGCAGCCCTGGACAGGGGGTTAGTTCTGAAGCTTTCTTT. This encodes CASSPGQGVSSEAFF. This rearrangement joins TRBV7-9 to TRBJ1-1; the match to TRBD1 covers 10 bases. The length of the CDR3 is 15 residues. Germline V CDR1 and CDR2: SEHNR, FQNEAQ (reference sequence). V lost 5 bases to trimming and J lost 6 bases; unmatched junction nucleotides: 9.

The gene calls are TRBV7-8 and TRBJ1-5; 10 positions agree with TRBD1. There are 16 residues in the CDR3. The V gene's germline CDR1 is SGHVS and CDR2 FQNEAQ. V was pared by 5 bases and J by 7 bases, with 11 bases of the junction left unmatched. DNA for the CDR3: TGTGCCAGCAGCCCCCGGGACAGGGGCGGAGGCCAGCCCCAGCATTTT. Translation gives CASSPRDRGGGQPQHF. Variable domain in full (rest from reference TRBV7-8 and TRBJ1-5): GAGVSQSPRYKVAKRGQDVALRCDPISGHVSLFWYQQALGQGPEFLTYFQNEAQLDKSGLPSDRFFAERPEGSVSTLKIQRTQQEDSAVYLCASSPRDRGGGQPQHFGDGTRLSIL.

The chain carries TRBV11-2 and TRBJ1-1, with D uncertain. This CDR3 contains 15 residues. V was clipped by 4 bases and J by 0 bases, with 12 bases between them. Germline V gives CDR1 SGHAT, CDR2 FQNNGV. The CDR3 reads CASSSGMVMNTEAFF. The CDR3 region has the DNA TGTGCCAGCAGCTCGGGCATGGTTATGAACACTGAAGCTTTCTTT.

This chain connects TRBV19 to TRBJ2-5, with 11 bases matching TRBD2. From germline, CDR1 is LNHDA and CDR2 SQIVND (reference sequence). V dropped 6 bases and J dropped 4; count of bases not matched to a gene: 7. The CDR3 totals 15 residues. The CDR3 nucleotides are TGTGCCAGTAGACCTCTAGCGGGGGGCTCAGAGACCCAGTACTTC. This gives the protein CASRPLAGGSETQYF.

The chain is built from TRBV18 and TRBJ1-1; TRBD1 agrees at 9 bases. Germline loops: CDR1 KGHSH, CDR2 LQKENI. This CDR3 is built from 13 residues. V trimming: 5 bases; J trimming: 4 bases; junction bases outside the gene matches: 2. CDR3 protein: CASSTQGATEAFF. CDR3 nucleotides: TGTGCCAGCTCAACACAGGGGGCCACTGAAGCTTTCTTT. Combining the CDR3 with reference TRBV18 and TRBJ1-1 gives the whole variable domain NAGVMQNPRHLVRRRGQEARLRCSPMKGHSHVYWYRQLPEEGLKFMVYLQKENIIDESGMPKERFSAEFPKEGPSILRIQQVVRGDSAAYFCASSTQGATEAFFGQGTRLTVV.

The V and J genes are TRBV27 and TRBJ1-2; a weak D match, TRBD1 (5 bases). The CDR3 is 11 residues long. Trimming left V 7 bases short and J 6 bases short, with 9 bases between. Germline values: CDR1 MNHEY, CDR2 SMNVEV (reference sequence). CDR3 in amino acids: CASMGGNGYTF. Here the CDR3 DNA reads TGTGCCAGCATGGGGGGGAATGGCTACACCTTC.

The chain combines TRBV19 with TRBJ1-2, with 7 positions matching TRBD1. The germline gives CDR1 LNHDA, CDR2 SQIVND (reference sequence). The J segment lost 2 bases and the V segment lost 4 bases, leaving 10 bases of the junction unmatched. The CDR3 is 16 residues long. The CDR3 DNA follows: TGTGCCAGTAGTACGGGACAGTCCGAGGCAAACTATGGCTACACCTTC. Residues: CASSTGQSEANYGYTF.

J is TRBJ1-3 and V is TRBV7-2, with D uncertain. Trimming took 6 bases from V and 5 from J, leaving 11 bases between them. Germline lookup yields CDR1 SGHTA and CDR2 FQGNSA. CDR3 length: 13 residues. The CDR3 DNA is TGTGCCAGCAGATACGACGGAAGAAACACCATATATTTT. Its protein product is CASRYDGRNTIYF.